What follows are 2 T cell receptor beta chains derived from one specimen sequenced in a study of shared clonotypes between healthy human individuals. TCRdb's table, derived via immunoSEQ multiplex PCR, lists solely in-frame clones and lacks some. The sample records a few million clones, approximately 94% being singletons. The sequenced material came from naive CD4+ T cells sorted from blood. The subset denotes: CD45RA+ positively selected. The origin of the receptors is a man aged 18 to 30 in good health.

V usage is TRBV19 and J usage is TRBJ2-2, with 8 positions matching TRBD2. Per the germline V gene, CDR1 is LNHDA and CDR2 is SQIVND (reference sequence). CDR3 size: 16 residues. The V and J ends lost 3 bases and 6 bases, in that order; junction bases with no gene match: 9. Here the CDR3 reads CASSILSGKSSGELFF. The CDR3 DNA follows: TGTGCCAGTAGTATCCTTAGCGGGAAAAGTTCCGGGGAGCTGTTTTTT.

The chain combines TRBV4-2 with TRBJ2-1; 8 nucleotides agree with TRBD2. The CDR3 runs to 17 residues. The germline gives CDR1 LGHNA, CDR2 YNFKEQ. Losses at the gene ends were 1 base for V and 6 bases for J; bases not matched to a gene: 11. The CDR3 DNA is TGTGCCAGCAGCCAAGTTTCGGGGGGGGGCAAGCTCAATGAGCAGTTCTTC. Translated: CASSQVSGGGKLNEQFF.